The 25 T cell receptor beta chains presented below share a single source sample, sequenced in a study of blood T cell repertoires in COVID-19. Some clones are missing from TCRdb's copy, which holds only in-frame ones; the method was immunoSEQ multiplex PCR. The table records 20,000 to 25,000 clones, about nine tenths of them present only once. The sequencing input was peripheral blood. The receptors were sampled from a woman aged 70-85 years with active COVID-19.

The chain is built from TRBV5-4 and TRBJ1-2; 12 nucleotides line up with TRBD1. The CDR3 spans 17 residues. From germline, CDR1 is SGHNT and CDR2 YYREEE (reference sequence). J gave up 4 bases and V 4 bases, and 11 bases lay outside the gene matches. DNA for the CDR3: TGTGCCAGCAGCCAGGGGCTTCCGGGACAGGGGGCCTATGGCTACACCTTC. Translation: CASSQGLPGQGAYGYTF.

This chain joins TRBV19 and TRBJ2-5; D remains unclear. The CDR3 totals 14 residues. Germline V gene lookup returns CDR1 LNHDA and CDR2 SQIVND (reference sequence). Trimming cost V 2 bases and J 1 base, with 8 bases left between them. The CDR3 nucleotides are TGTGCCAGTAGTATATGGCACAGCCAAGAGACCCAGTACTTC. It codes for CASSIWHSQETQYF.

J is TRBJ1-1 and V is TRBV14; D is possibly TRBD1 (5 bases). Trimming removed 0 bases from V and 3 bases from J, with 11 bases in between. Germline CDR1 SGHDN, CDR2 FVKESK. This CDR3 has 15 amino acids. The CDR3 DNA is TGTGCCAGCAGCCAAGATCCAGGGAGGGACACTGAAGCTTTCTTT. Amino acid sequence: CASSQDPGRDTEAFF.

A single count supports this clone. The J gene is TRBJ2-6, the V gene TRBV12-3 or TRBV12-4; D not resolved. Trimming removed 4 bases from V and 1 base from J, with 2 bases in between. There are 13 residues in the CDR3. The CDR3 coding sequence is TGTGCCAGCAGTTCATCTGGGGCCAACGTCCTGACTTTC. This codes for CASSSSGANVLTF.

The rearrangement links TRBV7-8 to TRBJ1-5; weak D call: TRBD1 (6 bases). V was cut by 1 base and J by 0 bases, with 13 bases left in between. Looked up from germline, CDR1 is SGHVS and CDR2 is FQNEAQ. The CDR3 loop spans 17 amino acids. As DNA, the CDR3 is TGTGCCAGCAGCTTAGGGGGGGGCAGGGATAGCAATCAGCCCCAGCATTTT. Its translation: CASSLGGGRDSNQPQHF.

The chain has TRBV25-1 and TRBJ1-4; D is uncertain. Germline assignment: CDR1 MGHDK and CDR2 SYGVNS. There are 14 residues in the CDR3. V was pared by 4 bases and J by 7 bases, with 13 bases between. CDR3 in DNA: TGTGCCAGCAGTGTTCCTGGAGTCGGTGAAAAACTGTTTTTT. Protein sequence: CASSVPGVGEKLFF.

This rearrangement joins TRBV6-5 to TRBJ1-3; a weak D match, TRBD1 (6 bases). The V end was cut by 2 bases, the J end by 0 bases, with 11 bases between. CDR1 is MNHEY and CDR2 is SVGAGI in the germline V gene. The CDR3 runs to 16 residues. The CDR3 sequence is CASSYTRGHSGNTIYF. DNA for the CDR3: TGTGCCAGCAGTTACACCAGGGGCCACTCTGGAAACACCATATATTTT.

The chain uses TRBV19 and TRBJ2-7, with 7 bases lining up with TRBD1. The germline V gene has CDR1 LNHDA and CDR2 SQIVND (reference sequence). The CDR3 extends over 14 amino acids. V was pared by 0 bases and J by 4 bases, with 3 bases of the junction left unmatched. The CDR3 reads CASSIDGGQYEQYF. The CDR3 DNA sequence: TGTGCCAGTAGTATAGATGGGGGACAGTACGAGCAGTACTTC.

The chain has TRBV4-1 and TRBJ2-5; a weak D match, TRBD1 (7 bases). Germline V gene data show CDR1 as MGHRA and CDR2 as YSYEKL. Trimming removed 0 bases from V and 4 bases from J, with 15 bases in between. The CDR3 length is 16 residues. CDR3 sequence reads: CASSQDSGGQRETQYF. DNA for the CDR3: TGCGCCAGCAGCCAAGATTCCGGGGGACAGAGAGAGACCCAGTACTTC.

This chain joins TRBV28 and TRBJ1-5, with D tentatively TRBD1 (5 bases). This CDR3 contains 13 residues. Germline assignment: CDR1 MDHEN and CDR2 SYDVKM. The V and J ends lost 6 bases and 4 bases respectively, with 10 bases between them. CDR3 DNA sequence: TGTGCCAGCAGGGGGGGTTGGAATCAGCCCCAGCATTTT. It encodes CASRGGWNQPQHF.

CDR3 in amino acids: CASSQDRLAQETQYF. DNA of the CDR3: TGTGCCAGCAGCCAAGATCGGCTAGCGCAAGAGACCCAGTACTTC. This chain uses TRBV3-1 (or the pseudogene TRBV3-2) with TRBJ2-5; possibly TRBD2 for D (6 bases). The CDR3 is 15 residues long. The germline V gene encodes CDR1 LGHDT and CDR2 YNNKEL (reference sequence). Trimming took off 0 bases at V and 2 bases at J, with 10 bases between the two ends.

This clone was seen only a few times. The chain recombines TRBV7-9 with TRBJ1-6; TRBD1 matches at 8 bases. J gave up 8 bases and V 5 bases, and 8 bases lay outside the gene matches. The CDR3 runs 15 residues. In germline, CDR1 is SEHNR, CDR2 FQNEAQ (reference sequence). For the CDR3, the DNA is TGTGCCAGCAGCGCCTACAGGGGGTCGGATTCACCCCTCCACTTT. It translates to CASSAYRGSDSPLHF.

This chain uses TRBV7-6 with TRBJ2-5, with D perhaps matching TRBD1 (5 bases). V was shortened by 1 base and J by 0 bases, with 18 bases between the two germline ends. The V gene's germline CDR1 is SGHVS and CDR2 FNYEAQ. This CDR3 has 18 amino acids. This CDR3 reads CASSLGARGAGHQETQYF. DNA of the CDR3: TGTGCCAGCAGCTTAGGGGCCCGTGGGGCAGGCCACCAAGAGACCCAGTACTTC.

The V and J genes are TRBV5-1 and TRBJ2-5, with TRBD1 as a possible D gene (6 bases). The ends were cut back, 9 bases at V and 2 bases at J, with 14 bases in the middle. Germline V lookup: CDR1 SGHRS, CDR2 YFSETQ. This CDR3 is built from 13 residues. The CDR3 loop reads CATAGTPQETQYF. DNA of the CDR3: TGCGCCACCGCCGGGACACCACAAGAGACCCAGTACTTC.

This sequence joins TRBV2 and TRBJ2-7; 9 nucleotides agree with TRBD1. J lost 6 bases, V lost 2 bases, and 5 bases had no gene match. From germline, CDR1 is SNHLY and CDR2 FYNNEI. The CDR3 totals 14 residues. In DNA form, the CDR3 reads TGTGCCAGCAGTGAAACCAGGGACAGGGCCGAGCAGTACTTC. Residues: CASSETRDRAEQYF.

The chain has TRBV7-2 and TRBJ2-1, with unresolved D. CDR1 SGHTA and CDR2 FQGNSA come from the germline V gene. The CDR3 is made up of 12 amino acids. V was clipped by 10 bases and J by 4 bases, with 11 bases between them. DNA for the CDR3: TGTGCCAACGAAGGCAGGTACAATGAGCAGTTCTTC. This encodes CANEGRYNEQFF.

The chain recombines TRBV28 with TRBJ1-6, with D hard to call. Trimming shortened V by 6 bases and J by 6 bases, and 18 bases separated the two germline ends. Germline CDR1 is MDHEN and CDR2 is SYDVKM. The CDR3 has 16 amino acids. CDR3 amino acids: CASRSSRGLLNSPLHF. The CDR3 nucleotides read TGTGCCAGCAGGTCCTCCCGTGGGCTTCTTAATTCACCCCTCCACTTT.

The gene calls are TRBV30 and TRBJ2-1, with D maybe TRBD2 (6 bases). The CDR3 covers 15 residues. The V gene's germline CDR1 is GTSNPN and CDR2 SVGIG (reference sequence). Trimming cost V 4 bases and J 3 bases, with 16 bases left between them. CDR3 amino acids: CAWILGDSIYNEQFF. DNA for the CDR3: TGTGCCTGGATCCTGGGGGACTCGATCTACAATGAGCAGTTCTTC.

This chain connects TRBV28 to TRBJ1-2; D is possibly TRBD1 (6 bases). Germline V lookup: CDR1 MDHEN, CDR2 SYDVKM. Trimming stripped 5 bases from V and 7 bases from J, with 20 bases between. The CDR3 loop spans 15 amino acids. The CDR3 DNA follows: TGTGCCAGCAGTCTCGGGCACAGGGTCGGAGGTGGCTACACCTTC. Protein product: CASSLGHRVGGGYTF.

The J gene is TRBJ2-4, the V gene TRBV6-5; tentatively, D is TRBD1 (7 bases). Per germline, CDR1 MNHEY and CDR2 SVGAGI. The V end lost 5 bases, the J end lost 9 bases, and 17 bases lay between the germline ends. The CDR3 length is 14 residues. CDR3 loop: CASSTGDGRGIQYF. CDR3 bases: TGTGCCAGCAGTACAGGGGACGGGAGAGGCATTCAGTACTTC.

The V gene is TRBV20-1, the J gene TRBJ2-7, with D unresolved. Germline CDR1 reads DFQATT; CDR2 reads SNEGSKA (reference sequence). Trimming removed 3 bases from V and 5 bases from J, with 11 bases in between. The CDR3 length is 12 residues. Here the CDR3 DNA reads TGCAGTGCTAGTTATCCGGTTGACGAGCAGTACTTC. It codes for CSASYPVDEQYF.

The chain is built from TRBV19 and TRBJ2-7, with D tentatively TRBD2 (5 bases). The germline gives CDR1 LNHDA, CDR2 SQIVND (reference sequence). V was shortened by 1 base and J by 0 bases, with 7 bases between the two germline ends. The CDR3 is 14 residues long. The CDR3 reads CASSIGGNSYEQYF. CDR3 bases: TGTGCCAGTAGTATAGGAGGGAACTCCTACGAGCAGTACTTC.

The rearrangement joins TRBV6-5 to TRBJ1-2; 8 positions agree with TRBD1. The CDR3 has 13 residues. V was clipped by 10 bases and J by 3 bases; unmatched bases: 7. CDR1 and CDR2 from the germline V gene are MNHEY and SVGAGI. In nucleotides, the CDR3 is TGTGCCACTCAGGGGGCGAACGACTATGGCTACACCTTC. Translating gives CATQGANDYGYTF.

This sequence joins TRBV19 and TRBJ1-5; D uncertain. The CDR3 is 18 amino acids. Germline V CDR1 and CDR2: LNHDA, SQIVND (reference sequence). Trimming pared 0 bases from V and 4 bases from J, leaving 19 bases between. CDR3 residues: CASSIDLLRPDPNQPQHF. DNA of the CDR3: TGTGCCAGTAGTATAGATCTACTACGGCCCGACCCTAATCAGCCCCAGCATTTT. The full variable domain, with the rest looked up from reference TRBV19 and TRBJ1-5, is DGGITQSPKYLFRKEGQNVTLSCEQNLNHDAMYWYRQDPGQGLRLIYYSQIVNDFQKGDIAEGYSVSREKKESFPLTVTSAQKNPTAFYLCASSIDLLRPDPNQPQHFGDGTRLSIL.

The rearrangement uses TRBV5-1 and TRBJ2-5; 12 nucleotides line up with TRBD2. This CDR3 is 15 amino acids long. Germline CDR1 is SGHRS and CDR2 is YFSETQ. V trimming: 6 bases; J trimming: 2 bases; junction bases outside the gene matches: 5. The CDR3 coding sequence is TGCGCCAGCACCAGACTAGCGGGGGAGCAAGAGACCCAGTACTTC. Translation gives CASTRLAGEQETQYF.